Below, one TCR beta chain is given with its context. This specimen comes from a study of beta chain features in type 1 diabetes. The sequenced template was cDNA made from the entire isolated RNA. Sequencing used immunoSEQ multiplex PCR; TCRdb keeps in-frame clones, though not all of them. Among 300,000 to 450,000 clones listed, around 12% were seen once. In germline, CDR1 is KGHSH, CDR2 LQKENI. V was shortened by 4 bases and J by 3 bases, with 10 bases between the two germline ends. This CDR3 region has 14 residues. The sequence came from a young man in good health. The sample comprised naive CD4+ T cells from blood. The J gene is TRBJ1-5, the V gene TRBV18; D possibly corresponds to TRBD1 (5 bases). The CDR3 DNA reads as TGTGCCAGCTCACTTGCAGGGCTCAATCAGCCCCAGCATTTT. Translating it yields CASSLAGLNQPQHF.